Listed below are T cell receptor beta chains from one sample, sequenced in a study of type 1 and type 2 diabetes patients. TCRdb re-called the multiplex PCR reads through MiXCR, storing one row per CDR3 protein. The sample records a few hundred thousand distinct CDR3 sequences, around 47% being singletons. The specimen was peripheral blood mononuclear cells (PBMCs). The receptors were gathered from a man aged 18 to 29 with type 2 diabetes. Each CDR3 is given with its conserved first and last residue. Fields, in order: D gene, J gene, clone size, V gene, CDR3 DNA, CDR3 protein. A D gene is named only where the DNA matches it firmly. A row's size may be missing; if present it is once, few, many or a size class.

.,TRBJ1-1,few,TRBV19,TGTGCCAGTAGTATAGAAGAGCGAGCTTTCTTT,CASSIEERAFF
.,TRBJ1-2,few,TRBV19,TGTGCCAGTAGTATAGATCACAGACGGCCCTATGGCTACACCTTC,CASSIDHRRPYGYTF
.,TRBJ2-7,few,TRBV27,TGTGCCAGCAGTTTAACGTTCAGCTCCTACGAGCAGTACTTC,CASSLTFSSYEQYF
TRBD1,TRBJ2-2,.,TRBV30,TGTGCGGGAACCGGGACAGTGAACACCGGGGAGCTGTTTTTT,CAGTGTVNTGELFF
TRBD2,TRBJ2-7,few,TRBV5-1,TGCGCCAGCTCGCCGGGACTAGCGGGAGGGTCCTACGAGCAGTACTTC,CASSPGLAGGSYEQYF
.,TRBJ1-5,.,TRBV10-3,TGTGCCATCAGGGGGGACGACTATCAGCCCCAGCATTTT,CAIRGDDYQPQHF
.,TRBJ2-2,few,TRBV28,TGTGCCAGCAGTTTGGAACAGAACACCGGGGAGCTGTTTTTT,CASSLEQNTGELFF
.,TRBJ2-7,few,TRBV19,TGTGCCAGTAGTATCTATCAGGGCTACGAGCAGTACTTC,CASSIYQGYEQYF
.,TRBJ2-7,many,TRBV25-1,TGTGCCAGCAGTGAGGGTTACACCTACGAGCAGTACTTC,CASSEGYTYEQYF
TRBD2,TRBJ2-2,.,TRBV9,TGTGCCAGCAGCGTAGTCCCTAGCGGGAGAGTCAGCGGGGAGCTGTTTTTT,CASSVVPSGRVSGELFF
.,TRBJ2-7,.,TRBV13,TGTGCCAGCAGCTCCAGGGAGCGGGAGCAGTACTTC,CASSSREREQYF
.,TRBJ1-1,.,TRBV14,TGTGCCAGCAGCCCCTTTGGGATGAACACTGAAGCTTTCTTT,CASSPFGMNTEAFF
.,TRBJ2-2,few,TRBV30,TGTGCCTGGGGACGTTTCGGGGAGCTGTTTTTT,CAWGRFGELFF
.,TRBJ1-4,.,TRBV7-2,TGTGCCAGCAGCTTAGTGTCCCAGCGGAATGAAAAACTGTTTTTT,CASSLVSQRNEKLFF
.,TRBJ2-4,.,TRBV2,TGTGCCAGCAGTGAAAACCCATGGGGGGCCAAAAACATTCAGTACTTC,CASSENPWGAKNIQYF
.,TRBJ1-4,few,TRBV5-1,TGCGCCAGCAGTTTGGACGTTAATGAAAAACTGTTTTTT,CASSLDVNEKLFF
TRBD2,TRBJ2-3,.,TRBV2,TGTGCCATACCCAGCGGGAGCCATACAGATACGCAGTATTTT,CAIPSGSHTDTQYF
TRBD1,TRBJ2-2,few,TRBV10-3,TGTGCCATCAGTGAGTGGGACAGATCCACCGGGGAGCTGTTTTTT,CAISEWDRSTGELFF
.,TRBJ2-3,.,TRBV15,TGTGCCACCAGCAGAGAGGCAGGGGCGCAGTATTTT,CATSREAGAQYF
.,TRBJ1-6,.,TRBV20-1,TGCAGTGCTAGGTCGGGGCTCAGCTCCTATAATTCACCCCTCCACTTT,CSARSGLSSYNSPLHF
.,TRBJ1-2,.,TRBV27,TGTGCCAGCAGTTTAATTGGCTCGAACTATGGCTACACCTTC,CASSLIGSNYGYTF
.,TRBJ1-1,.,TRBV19,TGTGCCAGTAGTAAGGCGGTGTCTCTGAACACTGAAGCTTTCTTT,CASSKAVSLNTEAFF
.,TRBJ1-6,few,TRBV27,TGTGCCAGCAGAATCCACGCTACCAATTCACCCCTCCACTTT,CASRIHATNSPLHF
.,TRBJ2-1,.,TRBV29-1,TGCAGCGTTGATCCGGACGCCCGTTACAATGAGCAGTTCTTC,CSVDPDARYNEQFF
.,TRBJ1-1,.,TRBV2,TGTGCCAGCAGTCTTAATACAGGTAGGGGTAGGGCTGAAGCTTTCTTT,CASSLNTGRGRAEAFF
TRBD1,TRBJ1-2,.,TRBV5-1,TGCGCCAGCAGCTTCTCGACCGGGACAGGGATCTATGGCTACGCCTTC,CASSFSTGTGIYGYAF
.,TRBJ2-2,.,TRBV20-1,TGCAGTGCTAGGAAGGCGAACACCGGGGAGCTGTTTTTT,CSARKANTGELFF
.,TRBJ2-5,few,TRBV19,TGTGCCAGTAGTACCTCAGGGGTAACATCCAAAGAGACCCAGTACTTC,CASSTSGVTSKETQYF
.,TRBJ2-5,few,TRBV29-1,TGCAGCGTTGAAGAAGGATTAGAGACCCAGTACTTC,CSVEEGLETQYF
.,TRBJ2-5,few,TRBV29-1,TGCAGCGTTATTATAGGGGGGCAGGGGACCCAGTACTTC,CSVIIGGQGTQYF
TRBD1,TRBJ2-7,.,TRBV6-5,TGTGCCAGCACAGCGGGGGCGGGACAGGGGTACGAGCAGTACTTC,CASTAGAGQGYEQYF
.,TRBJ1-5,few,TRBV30,TGTGCCTGGAGTGTACGCAAAAATCAGCCCCAGCATTTT,CAWSVRKNQPQHF
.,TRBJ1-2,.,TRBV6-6,TGTGCCAGCAGTGAATCGTGGGATTTTAACTATGGCTACACCTTC,CASSESWDFNYGYTF
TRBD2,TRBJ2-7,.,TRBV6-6,TGTGCCAGCAGGCCCACAGCGGGGGACGCCTCCTACGAGCAGTACTTC,CASRPTAGDASYEQYF
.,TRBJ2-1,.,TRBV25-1,TGTGCCAGCAGTTTGGGGCGGGGCCCATACAATGAGCAGTTCTTC,CASSLGRGPYNEQFF
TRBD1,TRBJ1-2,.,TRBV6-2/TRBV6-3,TGTGCCAGCAGGCCCGCGGGACAGGGATACTATGGCTACACCTTC,CASRPAGQGYYGYTF
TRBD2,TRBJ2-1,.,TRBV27,TGTGCCAGCAGTGAATCCGGGACTAGCGGTTACAATGAGCAGTTCTTC,CASSESGTSGYNEQFF
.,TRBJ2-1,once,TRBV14,TGTGCCAGCAGCCAAGCGCCTGCGGGCACTTACAATGAGCAGTTCTTC,CASSQAPAGTYNEQFF
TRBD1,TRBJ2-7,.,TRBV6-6,TGTGCCAGCGGAGACCGGGACAGAATCACCTACGAGCAGTACTTC,CASGDRDRITYEQYF
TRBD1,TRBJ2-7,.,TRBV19,TGTGCCAGCTCCGACAGGGGAGCGGGCGAGCAGTACTTC,CASSDRGAGEQYF
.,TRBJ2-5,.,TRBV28,TGTGCCAGCAGACCTTCCGGGTGGGAAAGGGTGGGGACCCAGTACTTC,CASRPSGWERVGTQYF
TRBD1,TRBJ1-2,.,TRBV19,TGTGCCAGTAGTGGTGGGACAGGGGACGGCTACACCTTC,CASSGGTGDGYTF
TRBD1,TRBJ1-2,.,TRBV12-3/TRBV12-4,TGTGCCAGCAGTTTTGGGTGGACAGGGAACTATGGCTACACCTTC,CASSFGWTGNYGYTF
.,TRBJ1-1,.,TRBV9,TGTGCCAGCAGCGTAATGACTAAACACAGCGGGGCAGAAGCTTTCTTT,CASSVMTKHSGAEAFF
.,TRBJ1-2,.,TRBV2,TGTGCCAGCAGTGAAACCGGGGCCCGCTATGGCTACACCTTC,CASSETGARYGYTF
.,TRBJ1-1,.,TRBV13,TGTGCCAGCAGCGGTGGACAGCAGAACACTGAAGCTTTCTTT,CASSGGQQNTEAFF
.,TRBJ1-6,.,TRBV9,TGTGCCAGCAGCGTCTCTGGGATTCTAAATTCACCCCTCCACTTT,CASSVSGILNSPLHF
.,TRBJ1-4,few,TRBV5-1,TGCGCCAGCAGCGAGAAACCGGTCTATGGTGAAAAACTGTTTTTT,CASSEKPVYGEKLFF
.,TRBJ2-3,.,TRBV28,TGTGCCAGCAGTTTATACGGGCGAACCAGGGAGGAAGATACGCAGTATTTT,CASSLYGRTREEDTQYF
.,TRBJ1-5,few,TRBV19,TGTGCCAGTAGTATAGATTGGTTCCGTATGGGTAGTTCCGATCAGCCCCAGCATTTT,CASSIDWFRMGSSDQPQHF
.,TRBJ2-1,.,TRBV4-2,TGTGCCAGCAGCCAATCAGGGTCCCCCAATGAGCAGTTCTTC,CASSQSGSPNEQFF
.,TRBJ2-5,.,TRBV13,TGTGCCAGCAGGGGCGCCCGGCGGGAGACCCAGTACTTC,CASRGARRETQYF
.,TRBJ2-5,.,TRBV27,TGTGCCAGCAGGTCGGGCGGGACGGAGACCCAGTACTTC,CASRSGGTETQYF